This entry describes one T cell receptor (beta chain). Profiling relied on immunoSEQ multiplex PCR, and the TCRdb table lists in-frame clones only, not all of them. The sample lists approximately 52,000 clones; over 80% were seen once. From germline, CDR1 is MNHNS and CDR2 SASEGT. The germline V and J ends were trimmed by 0 bases and 8 bases, with 8 bases remaining between them. The CDR3 extends over 14 amino acids. The data belong to a study of T cell responses to AZD1222 COVID-19 vaccine. The clonotype was recovered from an adult who received the AZD1222 COVID-19 vaccine. The sample was peripheral blood, taken 28 days after the second AZD1222 dose. This chain links TRBV6-1 with TRBJ1-6, with a weak D call TRBD1 (5 bases). CDR3 DNA: TGTGCCAGCAGTGAAGCAGGGGCATATTCACCCCTCCACTTT. Translated, it gives CASSEAGAYSPLHF.